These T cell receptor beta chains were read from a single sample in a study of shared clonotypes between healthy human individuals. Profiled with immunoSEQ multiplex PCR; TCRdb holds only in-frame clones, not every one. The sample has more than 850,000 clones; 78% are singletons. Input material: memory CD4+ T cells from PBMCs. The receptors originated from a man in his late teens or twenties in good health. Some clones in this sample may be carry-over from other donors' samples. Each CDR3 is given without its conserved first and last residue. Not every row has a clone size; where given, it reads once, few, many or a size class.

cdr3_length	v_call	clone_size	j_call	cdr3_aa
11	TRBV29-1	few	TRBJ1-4	SVSGTTNEKLF
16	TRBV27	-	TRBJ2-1	ASTKIGLAGGINNEQF
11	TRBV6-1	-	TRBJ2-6	ASLRAGANVLT
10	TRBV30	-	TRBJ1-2	ALGRGPYGYT
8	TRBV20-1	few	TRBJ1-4	SARKGKLF
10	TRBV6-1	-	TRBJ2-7	ASAQGAYEQY
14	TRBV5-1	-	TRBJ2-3	ASSPSSGGSTDTQY
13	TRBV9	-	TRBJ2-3	ASSVGRGVADTQY
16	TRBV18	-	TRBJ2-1	ASSPRPGTDSSYNEQF
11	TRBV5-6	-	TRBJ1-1	ASSFAPRGEAF
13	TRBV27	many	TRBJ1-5	ASSMMKGRNQPQH
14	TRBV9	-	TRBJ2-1	ASSLRPGGPNNEQF
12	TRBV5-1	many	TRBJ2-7	ASSLVPDSYEQY
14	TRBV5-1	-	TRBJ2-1	ASSLRSGTGYNEQF
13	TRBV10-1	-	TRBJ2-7	ASSEYPGVGYEQY
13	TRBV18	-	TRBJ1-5	ASSLTGDSNQPQH
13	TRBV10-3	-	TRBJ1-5	ASKLTGGGNQPQH
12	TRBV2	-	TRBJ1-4	ASTELAGGEKLF
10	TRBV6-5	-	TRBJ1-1	ASNGGGTEAF
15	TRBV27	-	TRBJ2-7	ASSLKGGGGGSYEQY
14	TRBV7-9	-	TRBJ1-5	ASSLGTGGPRQPQH
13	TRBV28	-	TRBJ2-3	ASSPKRVRTDTQY
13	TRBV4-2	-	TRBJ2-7	ASSQAGTGVYEQY
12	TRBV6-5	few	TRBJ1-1	ASSGNRGNTEAF
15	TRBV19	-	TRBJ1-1	ASTSSVLKSSYTEAF
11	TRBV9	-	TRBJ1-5	ASSVGQNQPQH
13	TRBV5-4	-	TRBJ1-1	ASSSQERGNTEAF
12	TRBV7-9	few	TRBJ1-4	ASSRVATNEKLF
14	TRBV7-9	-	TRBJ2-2	ASSFDGGRNTGELF
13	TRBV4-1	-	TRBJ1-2	ASSQVGNRNYGYT
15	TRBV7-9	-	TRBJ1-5	ASSFSKPGTQTQPQH
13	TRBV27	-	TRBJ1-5	ASSWTGALNQPQH
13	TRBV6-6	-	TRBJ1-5	ASSYRESQNQPQH
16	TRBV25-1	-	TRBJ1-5	ASSDSGPGVYSNQPQH
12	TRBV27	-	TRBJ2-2	ASSQVPLAGELF
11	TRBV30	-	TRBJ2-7	AWSALASYEQY
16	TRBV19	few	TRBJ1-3	ASSSKPGQGFSGNTIY
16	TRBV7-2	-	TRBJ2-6	ASSLAIAGGAGANVLT
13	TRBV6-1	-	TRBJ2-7	ASIQLAGGTYEQY
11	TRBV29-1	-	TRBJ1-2	SVRDRSNYGYT
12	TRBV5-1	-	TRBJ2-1	ASSLMTSYNEQF
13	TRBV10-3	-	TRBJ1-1	AISLGGVWNTEAF
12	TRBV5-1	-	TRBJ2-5	ASSSQGWEETQY
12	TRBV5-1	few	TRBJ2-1	ASSDRLGDNEQF
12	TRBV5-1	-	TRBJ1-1	ASSPLTGVGEAF
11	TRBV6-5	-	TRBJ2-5	ASMGRNGETQY
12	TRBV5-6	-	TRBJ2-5	ASSSARGGETQY
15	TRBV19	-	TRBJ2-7	ASSITMPTQNQAEQY
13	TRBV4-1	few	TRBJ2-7	ASSPGTALDFEQY
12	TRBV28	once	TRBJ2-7	ASSLGGRVHEQY
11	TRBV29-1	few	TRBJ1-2	SVVPAGGRGYT
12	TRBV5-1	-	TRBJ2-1	ASSLVGGYNEQF
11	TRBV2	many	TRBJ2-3	ARIKRSTDTQY
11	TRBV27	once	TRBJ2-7	ASSSAGSYEQY